A single sample is the source of the 11 T cell receptor beta chains below, sequenced in a study of alternative splicing in chronic myeloid leukemia remission. Turning to the study itself: Trial remission samples were taken at major or complete molecular response, at 12 or 24 months.

Poly-A-selected mRNA from around 1 ug total RNA formed the libraries. TCRdb re-called the bulk RNA-seq reads and catalogs CDR3 proteins one per entry, DNA excluded. The sample has more than 200 distinct CDR3 sequences, 75% to 90% seen once. This specimen consisted of PBMCs or total blood leukocytes (not recorded which), obtained during remission. The receptor set was obtained from an adult with chronic myeloid leukemia.

The chain couples TRBV12-3 or TRBV12-4 to TRBJ2-5; TCRdb designates TRBD1, a call that cannot be tested without DNA. The CDR3 contains 12 residues. CDR3 in amino acids: CASSNREETQYF.

The chain employs TRBV7-2 and TRBJ2-7. The CDR3 loop spans 12 amino acids. Germline CDR1 is SGHTA and CDR2 is FQGNSA. The CDR3 sequence is CASRDASYAQYF.

This clonotype was seen a single time. The rearrangement links TRBV6-1 to TRBJ1-2. CDR3 length: 15 residues. Germline V lookup: CDR1 MNHNS, CDR2 SASEGT. CDR3: CASSESTVGGYGYTF.

The chain uses TRBV7-6 and TRBJ2-1. Germline values: CDR1 SGHVS, CDR2 FNYEAQ. The CDR3 extends over 14 amino acids. CDR3 region: CASSLENPNNEQFF.

The chain links TRBV19 to TRBJ2-5; the D call from TCRdb, TRBD2, cannot be confirmed without DNA. CDR1 and CDR2 (germline): LNHDA, SQIVND (reference sequence). The CDR3 totals 12 residues. CDR3 region: CASRDSGKTQYF.

The gene calls are TRBV2 and TRBJ2-6; TCRdb names TRBD2, which stays unverified in the absence of DNA. This CDR3 is built from 15 residues. CDR1 is SNHLY, CDR2 FYNNEI, per germline. The CDR3 loop is CASSPSGSGANVLTF.

The rearrangement uses TRBV12-3 or TRBV12-4 and TRBJ2-1; TCRdb lists TRBD2, though no DNA is available to test this call. This CDR3 has 13 residues. CDR3: CASSPEVEAEQFF.

This clonotype appeared a single time. The chain links TRBV30 to TRBJ1-2; there is no DNA to check the TCRdb D call of TRBD1. This CDR3 comprises 12 residues. Germline V gene sequence: CDR1 GTSNPN, CDR2 SVGIG (reference sequence). This chain's CDR3 is CAWSGTGNGYTF.

The rearrangement uses TRBV29-1 and TRBJ2-2; TCRdb gives TRBD2 as the D gene, but with no DNA this cannot be confirmed. The germline V gene has CDR1 SQVTM and CDR2 ANQGSEA. This CDR3 has 13 amino acids. CDR3: CSVQPTLTGELFF.

This sequence joins TRBV19 and TRBJ2-2; no DNA is available, so the TRBD2 call from TCRdb remains unchecked. The CDR3 consists of 14 residues. The V gene's germline CDR1 is LNHDA and CDR2 SQIVND (reference sequence). The CDR3 region is CASSIDLVTGELFF.

This chain links TRBV20-1 with TRBJ1-1. Germline CDR1 and CDR2: DFQATT and SNEGSKA (reference sequence). The CDR3 is made up of 15 amino acids. CDR3 protein: CSARSTGVRNTEAFF.